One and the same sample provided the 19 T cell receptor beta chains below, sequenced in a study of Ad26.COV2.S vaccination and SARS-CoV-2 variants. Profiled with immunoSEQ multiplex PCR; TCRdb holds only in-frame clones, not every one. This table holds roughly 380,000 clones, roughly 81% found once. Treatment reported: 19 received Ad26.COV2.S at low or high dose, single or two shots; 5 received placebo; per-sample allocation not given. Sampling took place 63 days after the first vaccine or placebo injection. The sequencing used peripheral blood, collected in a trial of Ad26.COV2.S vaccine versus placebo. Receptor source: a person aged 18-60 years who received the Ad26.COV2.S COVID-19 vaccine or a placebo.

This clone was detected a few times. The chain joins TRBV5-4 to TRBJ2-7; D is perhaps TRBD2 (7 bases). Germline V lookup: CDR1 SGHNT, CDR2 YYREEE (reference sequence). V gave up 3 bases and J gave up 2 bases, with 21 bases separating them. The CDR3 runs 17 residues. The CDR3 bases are TGTGCCAGCAGCTCCCCCGTCTGGGGGGGCGATGCCTACGAGCAGTACTTC. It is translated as CASSSPVWGGDAYEQYF.

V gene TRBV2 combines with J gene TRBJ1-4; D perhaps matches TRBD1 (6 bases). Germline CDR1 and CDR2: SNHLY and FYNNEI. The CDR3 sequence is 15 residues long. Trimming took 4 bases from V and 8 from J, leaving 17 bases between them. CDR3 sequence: CASSVRGPTGEKLFF. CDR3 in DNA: TGTGCCAGCAGTGTGCGGGGGCCCACGGGGGAAAAACTGTTTTTT.

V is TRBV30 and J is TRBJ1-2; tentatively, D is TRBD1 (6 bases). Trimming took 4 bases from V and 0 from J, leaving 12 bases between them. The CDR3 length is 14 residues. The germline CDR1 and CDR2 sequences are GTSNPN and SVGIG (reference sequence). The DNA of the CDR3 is TGTGCCTGGACCAAGACAGGTTCTAACTATGGCTACACCTTC. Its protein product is CAWTKTGSNYGYTF.

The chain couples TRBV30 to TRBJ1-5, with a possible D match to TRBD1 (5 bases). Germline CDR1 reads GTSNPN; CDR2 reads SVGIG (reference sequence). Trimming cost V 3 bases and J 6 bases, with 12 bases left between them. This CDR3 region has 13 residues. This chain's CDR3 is CAWSGGEGQPQHF. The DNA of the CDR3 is TGTGCCTGGAGCGGGGGGGAAGGTCAGCCCCAGCATTTT.

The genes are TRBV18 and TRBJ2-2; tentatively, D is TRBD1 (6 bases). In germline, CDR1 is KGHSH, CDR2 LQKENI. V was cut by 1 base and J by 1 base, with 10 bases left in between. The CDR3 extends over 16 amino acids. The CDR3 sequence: CASSPLRTENTGELFF. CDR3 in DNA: TGTGCCAGCTCACCACTAAGGACAGAGAACACCGGGGAGCTGTTTTTT.

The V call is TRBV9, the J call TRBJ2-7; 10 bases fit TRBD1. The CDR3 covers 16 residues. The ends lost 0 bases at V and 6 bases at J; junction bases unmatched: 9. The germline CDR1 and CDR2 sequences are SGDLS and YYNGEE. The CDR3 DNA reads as TGTGCCAGCAGCGTAGGGGCCCGGGACAGGGGAGGCGAGCAGTACTTC. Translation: CASSVGARDRGGEQYF.

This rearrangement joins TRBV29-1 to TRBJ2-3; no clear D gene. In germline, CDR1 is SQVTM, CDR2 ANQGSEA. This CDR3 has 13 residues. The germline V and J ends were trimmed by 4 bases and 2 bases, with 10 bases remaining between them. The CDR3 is CSVASYPTDTQYF. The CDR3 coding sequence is TGCAGCGTTGCTTCTTACCCCACAGATACGCAGTATTTT.

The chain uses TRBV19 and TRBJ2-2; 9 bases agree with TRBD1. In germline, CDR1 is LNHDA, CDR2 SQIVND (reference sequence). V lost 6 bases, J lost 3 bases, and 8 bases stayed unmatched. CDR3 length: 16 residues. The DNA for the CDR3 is TGTGCCAGTAGACGCCCGGGACAGGGACACACCGGGGAGCTGTTTTTT. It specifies CASRRPGQGHTGELFF.

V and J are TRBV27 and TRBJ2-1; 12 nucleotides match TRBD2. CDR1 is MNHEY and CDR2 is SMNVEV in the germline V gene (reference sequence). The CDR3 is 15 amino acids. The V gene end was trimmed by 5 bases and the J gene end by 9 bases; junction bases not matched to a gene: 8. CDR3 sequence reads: CASSTGLAGYTEQFF. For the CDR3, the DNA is TGTGCCAGCAGTACCGGACTAGCGGGATATACTGAGCAGTTCTTC.

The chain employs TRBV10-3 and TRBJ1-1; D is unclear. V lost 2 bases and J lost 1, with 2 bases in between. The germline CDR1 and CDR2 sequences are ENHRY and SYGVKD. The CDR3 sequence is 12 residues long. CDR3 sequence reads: CAISEQNTEAFF. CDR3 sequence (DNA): TGTGCCATCAGTGAGCAGAACACTGAAGCTTTCTTT.

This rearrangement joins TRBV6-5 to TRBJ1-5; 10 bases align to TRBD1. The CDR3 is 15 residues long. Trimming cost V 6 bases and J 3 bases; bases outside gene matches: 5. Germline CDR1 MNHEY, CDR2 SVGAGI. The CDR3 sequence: CASRVTGGNNQPQHF. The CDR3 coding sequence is TGTGCCAGCAGGGTGACAGGGGGCAACAATCAGCCCCAGCATTTT.

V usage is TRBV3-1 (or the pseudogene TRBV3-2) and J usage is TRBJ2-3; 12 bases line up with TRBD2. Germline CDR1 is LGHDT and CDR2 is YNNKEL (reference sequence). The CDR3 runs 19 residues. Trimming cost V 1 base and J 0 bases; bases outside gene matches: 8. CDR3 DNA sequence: TGTGCCAGCAGCCAAGGAATGACTAGCGGGGGCCTTAGCACAGATACGCAGTATTTT. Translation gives CASSQGMTSGGLSTDTQYF.

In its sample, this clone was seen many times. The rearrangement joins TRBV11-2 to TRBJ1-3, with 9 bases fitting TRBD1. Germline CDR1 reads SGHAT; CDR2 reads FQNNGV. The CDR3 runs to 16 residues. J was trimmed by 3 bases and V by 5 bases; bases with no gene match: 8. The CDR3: CASSHGTGKGGNTIYF. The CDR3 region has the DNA TGTGCCAGCAGCCACGGGACAGGGAAGGGTGGAAACACCATATATTTT.

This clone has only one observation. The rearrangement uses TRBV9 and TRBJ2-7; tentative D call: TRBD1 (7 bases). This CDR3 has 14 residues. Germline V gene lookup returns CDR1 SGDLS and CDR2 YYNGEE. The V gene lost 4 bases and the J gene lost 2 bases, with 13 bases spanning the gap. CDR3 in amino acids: CASSPGGTAYEQYF. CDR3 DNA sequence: TGTGCCAGCAGCCCAGGCGGGACAGCCTACGAGCAGTACTTC.

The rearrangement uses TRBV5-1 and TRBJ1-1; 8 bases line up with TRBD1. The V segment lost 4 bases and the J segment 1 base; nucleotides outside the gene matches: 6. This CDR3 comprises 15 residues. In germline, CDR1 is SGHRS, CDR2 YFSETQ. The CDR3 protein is CASSIDGQGNTEAFF. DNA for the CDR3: TGCGCCAGCAGCATAGACGGACAGGGGAACACTGAAGCTTTCTTT.

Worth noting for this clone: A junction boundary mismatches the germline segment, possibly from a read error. The DNA for the CDR3 is TGTGCCAGCAGTTTGGGACAACTTCTCCAAGAGACCCAGTACTTC. Residues: CASSLGQLLQETQYF. V usage is TRBV5-5 and J usage is TRBJ2-5; D is perhaps TRBD1 (6 bases). Germline CDR1 and CDR2: SGHKS and YYEKEE (reference sequence). The CDR3 is 15 residues long.

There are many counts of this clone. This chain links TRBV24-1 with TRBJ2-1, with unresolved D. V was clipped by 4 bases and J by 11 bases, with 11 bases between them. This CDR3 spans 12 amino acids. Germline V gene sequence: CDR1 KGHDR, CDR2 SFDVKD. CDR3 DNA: TGTGCCACCAGTGACCCAGACAAAAAGCAGTTCTTC. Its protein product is CATSDPDKKQFF.

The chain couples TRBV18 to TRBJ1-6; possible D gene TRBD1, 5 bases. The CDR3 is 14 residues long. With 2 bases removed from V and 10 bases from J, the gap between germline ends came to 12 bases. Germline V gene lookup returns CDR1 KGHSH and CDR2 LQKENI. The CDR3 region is CASSPLGRESPLHF. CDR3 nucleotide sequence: TGTGCCAGCTCACCATTGGGGCGAGAGTCACCCCTCCACTTT.

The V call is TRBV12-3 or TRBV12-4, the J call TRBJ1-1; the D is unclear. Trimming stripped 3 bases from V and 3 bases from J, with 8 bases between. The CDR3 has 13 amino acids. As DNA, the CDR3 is TGTGCCAGCAGTTTTGGGGAAGACACTGAAGCTTTCTTT. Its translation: CASSFGEDTEAFF.